The 29 T cell receptor beta chains presented below share a single source sample, sequenced in a study of sequential checkpoint blockade in melanoma. Sequenced by immunoSEQ multiplex PCR; TCRdb stores in-frame clones only, minus some. Of 25,000 to 30,000 clones detected, around 77% appear once; the ten largest clones hold approximately 12%. The treatment here: randomized to nivolumab then ipilimumab (arm A) or the reverse (arm B). The sample here was CD8+ T cells sorted from blood (inferred from file names), taken from a patient given nivolumab and ipilimumab in sequence. All receptors derive from a human donor with melanoma.

This chain uses TRBV7-9 with TRBJ1-6, with 10 positions matching TRBD1. After removal of 5 bases from V and 7 bases from J, the junction contained 2 bases not matched to a gene. This CDR3 region has 14 residues. Germline CDR1 and CDR2: SEHNR and FQNEAQ (reference sequence). The CDR3 nucleotides read TGTGCCAGCAGCCCGGGACAGGGGAATTCACCCCTCCACTTT. This translates into CASSPGQGNSPLHF.

This clone was counted between two and nine times. V gene TRBV6-1 combines with J gene TRBJ1-2; 8 positions match TRBD1. The CDR3 consists of 13 residues. Germline V gene data show CDR1 as MNHNS and CDR2 as SASEGT. V dropped 10 bases and J dropped 8; count of bases not matched to a gene: 12. The chain's CDR3 is CATLAPGTGGYTF. CDR3 bases: TGTGCCACCCTGGCCCCCGGGACAGGAGGCTACACCTTC.

The genes are TRBV5-1 and TRBJ2-5, with TRBD2 matching 9 bases. The CDR3 sequence is 16 residues long. Per germline, CDR1 SGHRS and CDR2 YFSETQ. Germline trimming cut 0 bases from V and 3 bases from J; bases unmatched to any gene: 6. Here the CDR3 reads CASSLGLTSGEETQYF. In nucleotides, the CDR3 is TGCGCCAGCAGCTTGGGACTGACTAGCGGAGAAGAGACCCAGTACTTC.

V gene TRBV14 combines with J gene TRBJ2-7; D is unresolved. Germline V gene lookup returns CDR1 SGHDN and CDR2 FVKESK. This CDR3 region has 12 residues. V lost 1 base, J lost 3 bases, and 4 bases lay in between. CDR3 nucleotides: TGTGCCAGCAGCCAAGGTAGCTACGAGCAGTACTTC. This codes for CASSQGSYEQYF.

This clone was counted between two and nine times. The chain carries TRBV7-9 and TRBJ2-7; possibly TRBD1 for D (6 bases). The CDR3 length is 17 residues. Germline lookup yields CDR1 SEHNR and CDR2 FQNEAQ (reference sequence). V lost 2 bases to trimming and J lost 1 base, with 18 bases between them. The CDR3 reads CASSLQGVGTYSYEQYF. CDR3 nucleotides: TGTGCCAGCAGCTTACAGGGAGTGGGGACATATTCCTACGAGCAGTACTTC.

The V and J genes are TRBV27 and TRBJ2-7; 10 bases line up with TRBD2. The CDR3 consists of 15 residues. Germline loops: CDR1 MNHEY, CDR2 SMNVEV (reference sequence). With 6 bases clipped from V and 1 base from J, the junction kept 6 bases outside the gene matches. The CDR3 reads CASRILAGLSYEQYF. The CDR3 bases are TGTGCCAGCAGGATACTAGCGGGGCTTTCCTACGAGCAGTACTTC.

This clone was picked up a small number of times. The V and J genes are TRBV7-9 and TRBJ1-6; D ambiguous. The CDR3 runs to 13 residues. The V gene's germline CDR1 is SEHNR and CDR2 FQNEAQ (reference sequence). V dropped 5 bases and J dropped 9 bases, with 11 bases sitting between them. CDR3 sequence (DNA): TGTGCCAGCAGCGGAGGATCGGGTTCACCCCTCCACTTT. Amino acids: CASSGGSGSPLHF.

This clone appeared a single time. The chain links TRBV29-1 to TRBJ2-5; D call uncertain. The CDR3 has 10 amino acids. V was pared by 4 bases and J by 7 bases, with 7 bases between. CDR1 is SQVTM, CDR2 ANQGSEA, per germline. The CDR3 DNA is TGCAGCGTTGCCCCCGGGACCCAGTACTTC. The encoded protein is CSVAPGTQYF.

CDR3 sequence: CASSGRGGAYEQYF. In DNA, the CDR3 is TGTGCCAGCAGTGGGCGCGGGGGGGCCTACGAGCAGTACTTC. The J gene is TRBJ2-7, the V gene TRBV6-1; 9 nucleotides match TRBD2. The CDR3 is made up of 14 amino acids. V shed 4 bases and J 2 bases; nucleotides not matched to a gene: 3. The germline V gene encodes CDR1 MNHNS and CDR2 SASEGT.

This sequence joins TRBV19 and TRBJ1-1; 11 nucleotides align to TRBD1. V was pared by 3 bases and J by 4 bases, with 1 base of the junction left unmatched. Per the germline V gene, CDR1 is LNHDA and CDR2 is SQIVND (reference sequence). The length of the CDR3 is 14 residues. CDR3 region: CASSIGTGGTEAFF. The CDR3 nucleotides are TGTGCCAGTAGTATCGGGACAGGGGGCACTGAAGCTTTCTTT.

CDR3 in amino acids: CASRETAEKLFF. CDR3 bases: TGTGCCAGCAGGGAGACTGCAGAAAAACTGTTTTTT. The chain uses TRBV2 and TRBJ1-4, with D unresolved. The V end was cut by 6 bases, the J end by 8 bases, with 10 bases between. CDR3 size: 12 residues. Germline V gene data show CDR1 as SNHLY and CDR2 as FYNNEI.

The rearrangement links TRBV30 to TRBJ2-7; D not certain. The CDR3 runs 11 residues. Germline V lookup: CDR1 GTSNPN, CDR2 SVGIG (reference sequence). Trimming stripped 4 bases from V and 4 bases from J, with 8 bases between. The CDR3 reads CAWTAGYEQYF. The DNA for the CDR3 is TGTGCCTGGACCGCCGGTTACGAGCAGTACTTC. The variable domain in full, completed from reference TRBV30 and TRBJ2-7, reads SQTIHQWPATLVQPVGSPLSLECTVEGTSNPNLYWYRQAAGRGLQLLFYSVGIGQISSEVPQNLSASRPQDRQFILSSKKLLLSDSGFYLCAWTAGYEQYFGPGTRLTVT.

The chain couples TRBV7-9 to TRBJ2-1, with D perhaps matching TRBD2 (5 bases). There are 14 residues in the CDR3. V was shortened by 2 bases and J by 10 bases, with 15 bases between the two germline ends. CDR1 SEHNR and CDR2 FQNEAQ come from the germline V gene (reference sequence). In nucleotides, the CDR3 is TGTGCCAGCAGCTTACCGATCCGGGAATACGAGCAGTTCTTC. Translation: CASSLPIREYEQFF.

The genes are TRBV7-9 and TRBJ2-3, with TRBD2 identical over 10 bases. The CDR3 has 15 residues. V gave up 8 bases and J gave up 2 bases; unmatched junction bases: 7. Germline lookup yields CDR1 SEHNR and CDR2 FQNEAQ (reference sequence). The CDR3 spells CASEVSGGYTDTQYF. The CDR3 region has the DNA TGTGCCAGCGAGGTTAGCGGGGGGTACACAGATACGCAGTATTTT.

The chain joins TRBV6-6 to TRBJ1-2, with D uncertain. The V gene's germline CDR1 is MNHNY and CDR2 SVGAGI (reference sequence). V was clipped by 2 bases and J by 3 bases, with 13 bases between them. The CDR3 is 15 residues long. Here the CDR3 reads CASSYDLELYYGYTF. As DNA, the CDR3 is TGTGCCAGCAGTTACGATCTCGAGCTGTACTATGGCTACACCTTC.

The chain is built from TRBV5-6 and TRBJ2-5; TRBD1 agrees at 8 bases. V was clipped by 0 bases and J by 6 bases; unmatched bases: 7. CDR1 and CDR2 from the germline V gene are SGHDT and YYEEEE. The CDR3 length is 15 residues. CDR3 nucleotides: TGTGCCAGCAGCTTGGTGACAGGGGCCGGGAAGACCCAGTACTTC. It encodes CASSLVTGAGKTQYF.

This clone was counted once. This chain joins TRBV27 and TRBJ2-1, with 13 bases identical to TRBD2. Trimming cost V 8 bases and J 8 bases; bases outside gene matches: 6. Germline lookup yields CDR1 MNHEY and CDR2 SMNVEV (reference sequence). This CDR3 is built from 14 residues. The CDR3 coding sequence is TGTGCCAGCGGGATGGGGACTAGCGGGGATGAGCAGTTCTTC. Encoded protein: CASGMGTSGDEQFF.

This clone is categorized as medium-sized. This chain joins TRBV6-5 and TRBJ2-1; D is unresolved. The CDR3 is 13 amino acids. The germline V gene encodes CDR1 MNHEY and CDR2 SVGAGI. Trimming took off 0 bases at V and 5 bases at J, with 5 bases between the two ends. As DNA, the CDR3 is TGTGCCAGCAGTTACTCCCAGGACAATGAGCAGTTCTTC. Residues: CASSYSQDNEQFF.

The chain couples TRBV4-1 to TRBJ2-1, with 9 bases fitting TRBD2. The CDR3 has 16 amino acids. Trimming took 0 bases from V and 4 from J; bases not matched to a gene: 4. CDR1 MGHRA and CDR2 YSYEKL come from the germline V gene. CDR3 region: CASSQDPLAGYNEQFF. The CDR3 bases are TGCGCCAGCAGCCAAGATCCTCTAGCGGGGTACAATGAGCAGTTCTTC.

The table lists this clone with a count of one. The chain joins TRBV5-6 to TRBJ2-5; 9 nucleotides agree with TRBD1. The CDR3 has 17 residues. The germline V gene has CDR1 SGHDT and CDR2 YYEEEE. J gave up 7 bases and V 4 bases, and 17 bases lay outside the gene matches. The CDR3 coding sequence is TGTGCCAGCAGCCCCGGGACAGGGTTGAGGACTTCGGGGACCCAGTACTTC. Its protein is CASSPGTGLRTSGTQYF.

The chain is built from TRBV4-1 and TRBJ1-5; unclear D gene. The CDR3 spans 13 residues. The V gene lost 0 bases and the J gene lost 7 bases, with 7 bases spanning the gap. Germline CDR1 reads MGHRA; CDR2 reads YSYEKL. CDR3 DNA: TGCGCCAGCAGCCAAGACTCCGAGCAGCCCCAGCATTTT. Protein product: CASSQDSEQPQHF.

The V and J genes are TRBV29-1 and TRBJ2-5; the match to TRBD2 covers 7 bases. This CDR3 comprises 11 residues. Losses at the gene ends were 6 bases for V and 4 bases for J; bases not matched to a gene: 2. In germline, CDR1 is SQVTM, CDR2 ANQGSEA. This CDR3 is CSVGTIETQYF. DNA for the CDR3: TGCAGCGTCGGGACTATAGAGACCCAGTACTTC.

In this sample, this clone turned up a few times. The chain has TRBV7-3 and TRBJ2-7, with 7 bases matching TRBD1. The CDR3 contains 13 residues. Germline CDR1 is SGHTA and CDR2 is FQGTGA. Germline trimming cut 5 bases from V and 3 bases from J; bases unmatched to any gene: 4. This chain's CDR3 is CASSVAGGYEQYF. As DNA, the CDR3 is TGTGCCAGCAGCGTAGCAGGGGGCTACGAGCAGTACTTC.

This sequence joins TRBV18 and TRBJ2-7; D perhaps matches TRBD1 (6 bases). Germline V gene data show CDR1 as KGHSH and CDR2 as LQKENI. Between the trimmed V and J ends, which lost 3 bases and 2 bases, there was a span of 14 bases. CDR3 length: 15 amino acids. The CDR3 loop reads CASSPPGAPTYEQYF. CDR3 coding DNA: TGTGCCAGCTCACCCCCAGGGGCCCCAACCTACGAGCAGTACTTC.

The chain uses TRBV4-3 and TRBJ2-1; 9 bases are a match to TRBD2. Germline CDR1 is LGHNA and CDR2 is YSLEER. The CDR3 is 17 residues long. Trimming removed 0 bases from V and 2 bases from J; junction bases left unmatched: 5. Here the CDR3 DNA reads TGCGCCAGCAGCCAAGATTTTGGCGGGGGGGCCTACAATGAGCAGTTCTTC. This encodes CASSQDFGGGAYNEQFF.

V gene TRBV6-5 combines with J gene TRBJ2-7, with 10 bases that match TRBD1. V shed 3 bases, J shed 4 bases, and the junction held 6 bases outside the gene matches. The germline V gene encodes CDR1 MNHEY and CDR2 SVGAGI. There are 15 residues in the CDR3. The CDR3: CASSYGWGQGYEQYF. As DNA, the CDR3 is TGTGCCAGCAGTTATGGTTGGGGACAGGGGTACGAGCAGTACTTC.

The chain has TRBV6-5 and TRBJ2-2; 10 bases map to TRBD2. The CDR3 is 16 amino acids. V dropped 4 bases and J dropped 4; count of bases not matched to a gene: 6. Per the germline V gene, CDR1 is MNHEY and CDR2 is SVGAGI. The CDR3 here is CASSSLAGGPTGELFF. The CDR3 nucleotides read TGTGCCAGCAGTTCCTTAGCGGGGGGACCCACCGGGGAGCTGTTTTTT.

The chain has TRBV5-1 and TRBJ2-1; 13 nucleotides align to TRBD2. J lost 6 bases, V lost 3 bases, and 9 bases had no gene match. The CDR3 is made up of 17 amino acids. Germline assignment: CDR1 SGHRS and CDR2 YFSETQ. The CDR3 DNA sequence: TGCGCCAGCAGCTCCGAACTTACTAGCGGGGGGGTCAATGAGCAGTTCTTC. It encodes CASSSELTSGGVNEQFF. The complete variable domain, with remaining parts taken from reference TRBV5-1 and TRBJ2-1, reads KAGVTQTPRYLIKTRGQQVTLSCSPISGHRSVSWYQQTPGQGLQFLFEYFSETQRNKGNFPGRFSGRQFSNSRSEMNVSTLELGDSALYLCASSSELTSGGVNEQFFGPGTRLTVL.

The genes are TRBV29-1 and TRBJ1-1; TRBD1 might be the D (5 bases). Trimming cost V 0 bases and J 7 bases, with 9 bases left between them. The CDR3 runs to 12 residues. CDR1 and CDR2 from the germline V gene are SQVTM and ANQGSEA. CDR3 protein: CSVEDRAGEAFF. Written as DNA, the CDR3 is TGCAGCGTTGAAGACAGGGCTGGTGAAGCTTTCTTT.